Detailed here is one T cell receptor beta chain. Its antigen is as yet unknown. CDR1 and CDR2 from the germline V gene are SGHTA and FQGNSA. Trimming left V 4 bases short and J 6 bases short, with 8 bases between. The CDR3 spans 12 residues. The record originates from a study of OX40 agonist ivuxolimab in advanced cancers. Study-wide findings and caveats: The authors also found low normalized T-cell clonal expansion in some nonresponders.

Assay used: immunoSEQ multiplex PCR; TCRdb lists only in-frame clones, some missing. The profile shows 45,000 to 60,000 clones, roughly 90% of them singletons. The material was CD4+ or CD8+ T cells sorted from blood, obtained in a trial of the OX40 agonist ivuxolimab. The V gene is TRBV7-2, the J gene TRBJ2-3; D gene unclear. The source of this sequence is an adult with an advanced solid tumor such as melanoma, head and neck, liver or kidney cancer. CDR3 loop: CASSSRTDTQYF. The CDR3 DNA reads as TGTGCCAGCAGCTCAAGAACGGATACGCAGTATTTT.